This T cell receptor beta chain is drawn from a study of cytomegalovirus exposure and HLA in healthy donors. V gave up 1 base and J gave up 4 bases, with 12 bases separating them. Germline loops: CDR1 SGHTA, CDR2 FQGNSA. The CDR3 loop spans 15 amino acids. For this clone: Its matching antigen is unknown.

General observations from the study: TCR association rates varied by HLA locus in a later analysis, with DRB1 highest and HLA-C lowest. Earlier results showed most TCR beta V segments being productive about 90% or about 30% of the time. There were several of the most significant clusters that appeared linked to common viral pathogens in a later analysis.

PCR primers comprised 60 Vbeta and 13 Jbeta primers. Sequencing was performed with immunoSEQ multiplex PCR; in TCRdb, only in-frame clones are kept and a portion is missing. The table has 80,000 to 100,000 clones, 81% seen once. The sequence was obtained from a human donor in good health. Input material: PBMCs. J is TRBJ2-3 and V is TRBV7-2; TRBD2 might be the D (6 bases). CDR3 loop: CASSLGFSGSDTQYF. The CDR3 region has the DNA TGTGCCAGCAGCTTAGGTTTTAGCGGCTCAGATACGCAGTATTTT. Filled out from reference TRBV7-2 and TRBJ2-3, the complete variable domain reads GAGVSQSPSNKVTEKGKDVELRCDPISGHTALYWYRQSLGQGLEFLIYFQGNSAPDKSGLPSDRFSAERTGGSVSTLTIQRTQQEDSAVYLCASSLGFSGSDTQYFGPGTRLTVL.